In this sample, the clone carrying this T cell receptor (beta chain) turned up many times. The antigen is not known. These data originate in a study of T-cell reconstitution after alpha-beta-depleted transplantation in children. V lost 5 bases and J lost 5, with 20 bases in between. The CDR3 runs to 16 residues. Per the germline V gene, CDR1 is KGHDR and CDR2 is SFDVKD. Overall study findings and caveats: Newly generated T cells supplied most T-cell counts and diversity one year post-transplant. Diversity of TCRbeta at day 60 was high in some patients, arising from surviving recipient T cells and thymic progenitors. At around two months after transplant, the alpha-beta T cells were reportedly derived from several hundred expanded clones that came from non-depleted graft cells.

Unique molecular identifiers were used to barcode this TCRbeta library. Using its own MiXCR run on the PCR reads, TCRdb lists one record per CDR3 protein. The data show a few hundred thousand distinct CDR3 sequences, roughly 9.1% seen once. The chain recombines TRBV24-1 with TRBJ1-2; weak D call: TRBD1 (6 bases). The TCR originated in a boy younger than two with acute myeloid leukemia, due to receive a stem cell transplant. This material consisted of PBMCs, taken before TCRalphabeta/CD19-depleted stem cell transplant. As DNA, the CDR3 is TGTGCCACCAGTGGTCCTGCAGGGGCCACTCAATATGGCTACACCTTC. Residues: CATSGPAGATQYGYTF.